One and the same sample provided the 5 T cell receptor beta chains below, sequenced in a study of T cells in localized non-small cell lung cancer. The protocol was immunoSEQ multiplex PCR, while the TCRdb copy is restricted to in-frame clones and leaves out a portion. The data contain under 75,000 clones, roughly nine tenths of them seen just once; the ten biggest clones take up 21%. The material sequenced was peripheral blood, taken before any cancer treatment. These receptors were obtained from a male donor older than 55 with stage III squamous cell lung carcinoma.

In its sample, this clone was seen once. V usage is TRBV4-3 and J usage is TRBJ1-2; D is possibly TRBD1 (5 bases). The CDR3 runs 15 residues. The germline gives CDR1 LGHNA, CDR2 YSLEER. With 0 bases removed from V and 5 bases from J, the gap between germline ends came to 13 bases. The CDR3 loop is CASSQDPGARYGYTF. The CDR3 DNA follows: TGCGCCAGCAGCCAAGATCCCGGGGCGAGGTATGGCTACACCTTC.

This rearrangement joins TRBV5-4 to TRBJ2-3; tentatively, D is TRBD1 (5 bases). The CDR3 extends over 14 amino acids. Germline V lookup: CDR1 SGHNT, CDR2 YYREEE (reference sequence). Trimming pared 2 bases from V and 6 bases from J, leaving 13 bases between. The chain's CDR3 is CASSLRVGADTQYF. The CDR3 DNA sequence: TGTGCCAGCAGCTTACGGGTAGGGGCCGATACGCAGTATTTT.

The chain couples TRBV5-1 to TRBJ1-5, with TRBD1 matching 9 bases. The CDR3 is 17 residues long. Germline V gene lookup returns CDR1 SGHRS and CDR2 YFSETQ. V lost 0 bases and J lost 2; bases outside the gene matches: 6. The CDR3 loop is CASSLAPWDRGNQPQHF. The CDR3 region has the DNA TGCGCCAGCAGCTTGGCTCCTTGGGACAGGGGCAATCAGCCCCAGCATTTT.

The chain uses TRBV6-5 and TRBJ1-1; D uncertain. The CDR3 contains 13 residues. Trimming shortened V by 5 bases and J by 0 bases, and 7 bases separated the two germline ends. In germline, CDR1 is MNHEY, CDR2 SVGAGI. The CDR3 DNA follows: TGTGCCAGCAGTCGATTAATGAACACTGAAGCTTTCTTT. Its protein product is CASSRLMNTEAFF.

V is TRBV4-1 and J is TRBJ2-7; D remains ambiguous. Trimming shortened V by 0 bases and J by 1 base, and 16 bases separated the two germline ends. The CDR3 runs to 17 residues. Germline V gene lookup returns CDR1 MGHRA and CDR2 YSYEKL. In DNA, the CDR3 is TGCGCCAGCAGCCAAGATCCACCGTCCTCATTATCCTACGAGCAGTACTTC. Translating gives CASSQDPPSSLSYEQYF.